What follows is one T cell receptor (beta chain) and its context. The CDR3 runs to 14 residues. This entry is derived from a study of blood T cell repertoires in COVID-19. Study at large: Researchers got acute and convalescent COVID-19 samples from the United States, Italy and Spain. PBMCs, B-cell-depleted T cells, or T cells provided the cDNA or gDNA that made up the material.

Authors' processing steps: Reference gene primers were amplified, and this amplification served to estimate nucleated cell counts. TCRdb keeps only in-frame clones here, not all; method: immunoSEQ multiplex PCR. That table furnishes V, J and clone size, whereas the DNA furnished D and trimming. The repertoire includes about 68,000 clones, 80% of them detected once, and about 12% sits in the top ten. J is TRBJ2-5 and V is TRBV21-1; the table's D call TRBD1 went unverified against the DNA. TRBV21-1 is flagged as a pseudogene. Sequenced material: peripheral blood. The clonotype comes from a human donor in a cohort sampled during active COVID-19. CDR3 sequence reads: CASSKVTGQETQYF. The DNA of the CDR3 is TGTGCCAGCAGCAAAGTGACAGGGCAAGAGACCCAGTACTTC.